This T cell receptor (beta chain) emerged from a study of neurological immune-mediated disorders. This clonotype was recorded at least ten times. Sample time point: longitudinal time-point 2. A total of 2 million PBMCs stored at -80 degrees C provided the unsorted libraries. The germline V gene encodes CDR1 SGHVS and CDR2 FQNEAQ. The CDR3 loop spans 16 amino acids. V lost 1 base and J lost 5, with 12 bases in between. Each TCR transcript was tagged with a 10-nucleotide random UMI during 5'RACE. In every sequencing run, more than 170 million TCR-beta sequences were generated from 15-18 subjects. Each CDR3 protein is one row after TCRdb ran MiXCR on the 5' RACE reads. Of about 90,000 distinct CDR3 sequences in the sample, approximately 13% were seen once.

The chain recombines TRBV7-8 with TRBJ1-6, with D perhaps matching TRBD1 (5 bases). The sequenced sample consisted of PBMCs. The TCR originated in a female donor with HTLV-1-associated myelopathy (HAM/TSP). CDR3 sequence reads: CASSLVPGADNSPLHF. DNA for the CDR3: TGTGCCAGCAGCTTAGTTCCCGGGGCCGATAATTCACCCCTCCACTTT.